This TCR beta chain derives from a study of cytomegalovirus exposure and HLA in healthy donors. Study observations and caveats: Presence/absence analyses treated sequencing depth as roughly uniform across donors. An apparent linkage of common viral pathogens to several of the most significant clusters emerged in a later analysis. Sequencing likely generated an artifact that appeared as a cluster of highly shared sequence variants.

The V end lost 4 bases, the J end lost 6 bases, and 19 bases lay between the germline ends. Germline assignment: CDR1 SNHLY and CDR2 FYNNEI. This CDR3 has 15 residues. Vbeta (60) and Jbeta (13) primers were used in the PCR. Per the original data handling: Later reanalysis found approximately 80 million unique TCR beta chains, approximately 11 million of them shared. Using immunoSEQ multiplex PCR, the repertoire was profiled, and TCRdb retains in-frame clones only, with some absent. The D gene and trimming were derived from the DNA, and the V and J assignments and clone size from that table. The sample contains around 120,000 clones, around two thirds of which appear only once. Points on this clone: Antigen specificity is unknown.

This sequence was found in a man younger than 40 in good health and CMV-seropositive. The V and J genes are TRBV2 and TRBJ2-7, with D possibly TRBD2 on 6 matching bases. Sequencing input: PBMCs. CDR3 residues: CASSVEGGRGPEQYF. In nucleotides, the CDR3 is TGTGCCAGCAGTGTAGAGGGTGGGCGGGGTCCCGAGCAGTACTTC.